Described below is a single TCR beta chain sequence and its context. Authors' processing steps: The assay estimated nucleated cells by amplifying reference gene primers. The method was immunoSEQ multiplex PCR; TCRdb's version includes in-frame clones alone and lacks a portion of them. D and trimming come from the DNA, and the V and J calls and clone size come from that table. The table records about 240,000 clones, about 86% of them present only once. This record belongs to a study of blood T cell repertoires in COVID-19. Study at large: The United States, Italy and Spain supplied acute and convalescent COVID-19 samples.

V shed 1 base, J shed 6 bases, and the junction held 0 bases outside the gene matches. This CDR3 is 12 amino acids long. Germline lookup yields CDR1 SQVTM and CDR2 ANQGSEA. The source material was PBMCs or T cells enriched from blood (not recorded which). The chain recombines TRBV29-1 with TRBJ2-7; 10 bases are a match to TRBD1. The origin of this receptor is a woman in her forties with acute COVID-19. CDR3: CSVEGQGAEQYF. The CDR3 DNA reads TGCAGCGTTGAAGGACAGGGGGCCGAGCAGTACTTC.